This is a list of T cell receptor beta chains from one sample in a study of lymphopenia after photon versus proton radiotherapy. Some clones are missing from TCRdb's copy, which holds only in-frame ones; the method was immunoSEQ multiplex PCR. This sample yields around 50,000 clones, of which 84% are seen a single time; around 2.1% belongs to the top ten. Specimen: peripheral blood, collected from a patient treated with proton-based radiotherapy. Receptors originate from a man aged 55 to 70 with pancreatic cancer. Each CDR3 is given with its conserved first and last residue. D genes are given only for firm matches. Only some rows state a clone size, as once, few, many or a class for expanded clones.

V gene	D gene	clone size	J gene	CDR3 protein	CDR3 DNA
TRBV18	TRBD2	NA	TRBJ2-6	CASSSTGGSSGANVLTF	TGTGCCAGCTCTTCCACCGGGGGGAGCTCTGGGGCCAACGTCCTGACTTTC
TRBV11-2	NA	NA	TRBJ2-6	CASSLLYGANVLTF	TGTGCCAGCAGCTTATTATATGGGGCCAACGTCCTGACTTTC
TRBV27	NA	NA	TRBJ2-1	CASSFPPSSVDYNEQFF	TGTGCCAGCAGTTTTCCTCCTTCTAGCGTAGACTACAATGAGCAGTTCTTC
TRBV6-1	NA	NA	TRBJ2-6	CASSLNSGANVLTF	TGTGCCAGCAGCCTAAACTCTGGGGCCAACGTCCTGACTTTC
TRBV28	NA	medium-sized	TRBJ2-7	CASSIGTLAYEQYF	TGTGCCAGCAGTATCGGGACACTAGCCTACGAGCAGTACTTC
TRBV2	TRBD1	once	TRBJ1-2	CASKPGQTIYGYTF	TGTGCCAGCAAACCGGGACAGACGATCTATGGCTACACCTTC
TRBV10-1	TRBD2	NA	TRBJ2-3	CASSPGTSVDTQYF	TGCGCCAGCAGTCCCGGGACTAGCGTCGATACGCAGTATTTT
TRBV7-9	NA	few	TRBJ1-5	CASSALYSNQPQHF	TGTGCCAGCAGCGCCTTGTATAGCAATCAGCCCCAGCATTTT
TRBV6-6	TRBD2	NA	TRBJ2-3	CASSSVGGYTDTQYF	TGTGCCAGCAGTTCGGTCGGGGGGTACACAGATACGCAGTATTTT
TRBV5-1	NA	NA	TRBJ1-1	CASSLNRAPSGEAFF	TGCGCCAGCAGCCTTAACCGGGCCCCAAGCGGTGAAGCTTTCTTT
TRBV11-2	NA	NA	TRBJ1-3	CASSSQTPSLANTIYF	TGTGCCAGCAGCTCCCAAACCCCATCCCTCGCTAACACCATATATTTT
TRBV19	TRBD2	NA	TRBJ2-1	CASSGTSGRGEQFF	TGTGCCAGTAGCGGGACTAGCGGGAGAGGTGAGCAGTTCTTC
TRBV20-1	NA	once	TRBJ1-2	CSAGTEGGYTF	TGCAGTGCTGGGACCGAGGGTGGCTACACCTTC
TRBV7-8	NA	NA	TRBJ2-1	CASSLLPESSYNEQFF	TGTGCCAGCAGCTTATTGCCGGAGAGCTCCTACAATGAGCAGTTCTTC
TRBV5-1	NA	once	TRBJ2-5	CASSSARGAQETQYF	TGCGCCAGCAGCTCAGCTAGGGGGGCTCAAGAGACCCAGTACTTC
TRBV30	NA	few	TRBJ1-2	CAWNRGYGYTF	TGTGCCTGGAATAGAGGTTATGGCTACACCTTC
TRBV6-5	TRBD1	NA	TRBJ2-7	CASSFSRTGGSGEQYF	TGTGCCAGCAGTTTCTCCCGGACAGGGGGCTCTGGAGAGCAGTACTTC
TRBV27	TRBD2	NA	TRBJ2-7	CAIKGLADPYEQYF	TGTGCCATCAAAGGGCTAGCGGACCCCTACGAGCAGTACTTC
TRBV7-9	NA	NA	TRBJ1-4	CASSRADEKLFF	TGTGCCAGCAGCAGGGCAGATGAAAAACTGTTTTTT
TRBV5-1	NA	NA	TRBJ2-3	CASSLGQATDTQYF	TGCGCCAGCAGCTTGGGACAGGCCACAGATACGCAGTATTTT
TRBV28	TRBD1	NA	TRBJ1-2	CASRTGQGNYGYTF	TGTGCCAGCAGAACCGGACAGGGGAACTATGGCTACACCTTC
TRBV6-5	NA	NA	TRBJ2-5	CASSYGTKQETQYF	TGTGCCAGCAGTTACGGGACAAAACAAGAGACCCAGTACTTC
TRBV5-4	TRBD2	NA	TRBJ2-2	CASSSGTSGMRNTGELFF	TGTGCCAGCAGTTCCGGGACTAGCGGAATGAGAAACACCGGGGAGCTGTTTTTT
TRBV28	TRBD1	NA	TRBJ1-6	CASSPGQGYSPLHF	TGTGCCAGCAGTCCGGGACAGGGATATTCACCCCTCCACTTT
TRBV7-9	TRBD1	NA	TRBJ2-2	CASSSLRGPVTGELFF	TGTGCCAGCAGCTCACTAAGGGGGCCGGTCACCGGGGAGCTGTTTTTT
TRBV2	NA	NA	TRBJ2-7	CASSEGRGTGEQYF	TGTGCCAGCAGTGAGGGGCGGGGAACGGGCGAGCAGTACTTC
TRBV4-1	NA	NA	TRBJ2-5	CASSRSAIKETQYF	TGCGCCAGCAGCCGGTCAGCCATTAAAGAGACCCAGTACTTC
TRBV7-2	NA	NA	TRBJ2-1	CASSSQPLAQSYREFF	TGTGCCAGCAGCTCACAGCCCCTAGCGCAAAGCTACAGAGAGTTCTTC
TRBV7-7	NA	NA	TRBJ2-1	CASSLGQGYEQFF	TGTGCTAGCAGCTTAGGGCAGGGCTATGAGCAGTTCTTC
TRBV5-1	TRBD2	once	TRBJ2-1	CASSLTSGRTNEQFF	TGCGCCAGCAGCTTGACTAGCGGGAGGACCAATGAGCAGTTCTTC
TRBV7-9	TRBD1	NA	TRBJ2-3	CASSSAKAGTGFTDTQYF	TGTGCCAGCAGCTCCGCCAAGGCCGGGACAGGGTTCACAGATACGCAGTATTTT
TRBV30	TRBD2	NA	TRBJ2-3	CAWSLAGPTDTQYF	TGTGCCTGGAGTTTAGCGGGGCCCACAGATACGCAGTATTTT
TRBV5-4	NA	NA	TRBJ1-1	CASRRFDRVNTEAFF	TGTGCCAGCAGACGTTTTGATAGGGTGAACACTGAAGCTTTCTTT
TRBV5-4	TRBD1	NA	TRBJ1-4	CASSKEQGTEKLFF	TGTGCCAGCAGCAAGGAACAGGGGACCGAAAAACTGTTTTTT
TRBV7-2	TRBD2	few	TRBJ2-3	CASSLVAGGPPDTQYF	TGTGCCAGCAGCTTAGTGGCGGGAGGGCCACCAGATACGCAGTATTTT
TRBV11-2	TRBD2	few	TRBJ2-3	CASSLGSGGGGDTQYF	TGTGCCAGCAGCCTAGGGTCCGGGGGGGGTGGAGATACGCAGTATTTT
TRBV11-2	TRBD2	NA	TRBJ2-1	CASSLLRLAGGYNEQFF	TGTGCCAGCAGCCTTCTTCGTCTAGCGGGAGGATACAATGAGCAGTTCTTC
TRBV28	NA	NA	TRBJ2-5	CASSFLDSQETQYF	TGTGCCAGCAGTTTCTTGGACAGCCAAGAGACCCAGTACTTC
TRBV6-1	NA	NA	TRBJ2-2	CASSEAAPQFANTGELFF	TGTGCCAGCAGTGAAGCGGCCCCTCAGTTCGCGAACACCGGGGAGCTGTTTTTT
TRBV28	NA	NA	TRBJ1-1	CASSLDSPGHPEAFF	TGTGCCAGCAGTTTAGACAGCCCCGGACACCCTGAAGCTTTCTTT
TRBV7-9	TRBD1	NA	TRBJ1-1	CASRERTGVRNTEAFF	TGTGCCAGCAGGGAGAGGACAGGGGTAAGAAACACTGAAGCTTTCTTT
TRBV13	NA	NA	TRBJ2-4	CASSLGLVAKNIQYF	TGTGCCAGCAGCTTAGGATTGGTAGCCAAAAACATTCAGTACTTC
TRBV30	NA	NA	TRBJ2-1	CAWSEGGSSEQFF	TGTGCCTGGAGTGAGGGGGGATCCAGTGAGCAGTTCTTC
TRBV14	NA	NA	TRBJ1-3	CASSQLFDLSGNTIYF	TGTGCCAGCAGCCAGCTTTTTGACCTCTCTGGAAACACCATATATTTT
TRBV4-2	NA	few	TRBJ1-5	CASSQVEGASQPQHF	TGTGCCAGCAGCCAAGTTGAAGGGGCGTCTCAGCCCCAGCATTTT
TRBV2	NA	few	TRBJ1-2	CASSEAREGNYGYTF	TGTGCCAGCAGTGAAGCGCGAGAAGGGAACTATGGCTACACCTTC
TRBV5-4	TRBD1	NA	TRBJ1-5	CASSLDRGANQPQHF	TGTGCCAGCAGCTTGGACAGGGGGGCCAATCAGCCCCAGCATTTT
TRBV18	NA	few	TRBJ1-5	CASSWSQDEPQHF	TGTGCCAGCTCGTGGTCCCAGGACGAGCCCCAGCATTTT
TRBV11-3	TRBD2	NA	TRBJ2-1	CASSRGGPYNEQFF	TGTGCCAGCAGCCGGGGGGGGCCCTACAATGAGCAGTTCTTC
TRBV14	NA	NA	TRBJ1-1	CASSQARGPNTEAFF	TGTGCCAGCAGCCAAGCCCGAGGCCCGAACACTGAAGCTTTCTTT
TRBV9	NA	NA	TRBJ2-7	CASITQGTGDTYEQYF	TGTGCCAGCATTACTCAGGGGACGGGGGACACCTACGAGCAGTACTTC
TRBV5-5	NA	NA	TRBJ1-4	CASSFQPARSEKLFF	TGTGCCAGCAGCTTCCAACCAGCCCGCTCAGAAAAACTGTTTTTT
TRBV28	NA	NA	TRBJ2-1	CASSLLGDEQFF	TGTGCCAGCAGTTTATTAGGGGATGAGCAGTTCTTC
TRBV5-4	TRBD1	NA	TRBJ2-5	CASSRRDRGGETQYF	TGTGCCAGCAGCCGTAGGGACAGGGGGGGAGAGACCCAGTACTTC
TRBV7-6	NA	NA	TRBJ2-7	CASSQDPRNEQYF	TGTGCCAGCAGCCAAGACCCACGGAACGAGCAGTACTTC
TRBV7-9	TRBD2	once	TRBJ2-1	CALLNGRAEYYNEQFF	TGTGCCTTACTAAACGGGAGGGCAGAATATTACAATGAGCAGTTCTTC